The clone carrying this T cell receptor beta chain was seen at least ten times. Its cognate antigen is unknown. This CDR3 contains 15 residues. Looked up from germline, CDR1 is SGHAT and CDR2 is FQNNGV. The ends lost 5 bases at V and 1 base at J; junction bases unmatched: 6. This sample is part of a study of T cell repertoires in cytomegalovirus infection. Study-level information: From public TCR beta signatures came an indication of both CMV infection and matching HLA type.

Study results and caveats: CMV-specific TCR beta clonotypes restricted by HLA-C were the ones dominating the ex vivo response. The cumulative frequency of public TCR beta families distinguished individuals who carried CMV together with the relevant HLA.

Each CDR3 protein is one row after TCRdb ran MiXCR on the reads. The sample includes fewer than 250,000 distinct CDR3 sequences, around an eighth of them seen just once. This chain connects TRBV11-2 to TRBJ2-5; TRBD2 agrees at 8 bases. The sample consisted of PBMCs. The receptor comes from a human donor in good health (CMV status not recorded). Some clones in this sample may be carry-over from other donors' samples. The CDR3 spells CASSRPSGRQETQYF. CDR3 nucleotide sequence: TGTGCCAGCAGCCGACCTAGCGGGCGCCAAGAGACCCAGTACTTC.